This T cell receptor (beta chain) was observed in a study of blood T cell repertoires in COVID-19. Whole-study context: Some COVID-19 samples were acute and others convalescent; all came from the United States, Italy and Spain. The analysed material was cDNA or gDNA that came from T cells, B-cell-depleted T cells, or PBMCs.

Authors' data handling: Amplifying reference gene primers gave estimates of nucleated cell counts. Sequencing used immunoSEQ multiplex PCR; TCRdb keeps in-frame clones, though not all of them. The DNA was the basis for D and trimming; V, J and clone size are from that table. Of fewer than 200,000 clones in the sample, 79% were seen once. This clone has just a few counts. Seattle researchers signed up patients amid active infection and tracked them longitudinally. CDR1 LNHNV and CDR2 YYDKDF come from the germline V gene (reference sequence). The CDR3 sequence is 14 residues long. Trimming stripped 6 bases from V and 0 bases from J, with 11 bases between.

This chain connects TRBV15 to TRBJ1-1; perhaps TRBD1 as D (5 bases). This sequence originates from a woman in her sixties with COVID-19, enrolled during active disease. Sequenced sample: peripheral blood. Here the CDR3 DNA reads TGTGCCACCAGAGCCGGGGGGATGAACACTGAAGCTTTCTTT. This codes for CATRAGGMNTEAFF. The variable domain in full, with the rest retrieved from reference TRBV15 and TRBJ1-1, is DAMVIQNPRYQVTQFGKPVTLSCSQTLNHNVMYWYQQKSSQAPKLLFHYYDKDFNNEADTPDNFQSRRPNTSFCFLDIRSPGLGDTAMYLCATRAGGMNTEAFFGQGTRLTVV.